The rows below give T cell receptor beta chains drawn from one sample of a study of naive and memory T cell subsets. From the UMI-ligation and nested PCR reads, TCRdb called clonotypes with MiXCR, one entry per CDR3 protein. The sample records 95,000 to 150,000 distinct CDR3 sequences, around a third being singletons. What was sequenced was central memory CD4+ T cells from blood. Every receptor here comes from a human donor in good health. Both conserved end residues are part of each CDR3. D genes are given only for firm matches.

NA | TRBV27 | CATRGDTQYF
NA | TRBV20-1 | CSARAEADNEQFF
NA | TRBV3-1 | CASSQDEGHYGYTF
NA | TRBV28 | CASSLRGLLGGYTF
TRBD1 | TRBV5-1 | CASSRGQGTNTEAFF
TRBD2 | TRBV27 | CASSLLAGGSYEQYF
NA | TRBV7-9 | CASTPWAGNYGYTF
NA | TRBV27 | CASSLRSLRPEYF
TRBD2 | TRBV28 | CASTRLRTSALWEQYF
TRBD2 | TRBV6-5 | CASSPLAGAYEQYF
TRBD1 | TRBV28 | CASSLSGQAHLGANVLTF
TRBD1 | TRBV10-3 | CAIRTGTGHTEAFF
NA | TRBV12-3/TRBV12-4 | CASTPRAADVETQYF
NA | TRBV7-9 | CASSLPRGELFF
TRBD1 | TRBV4-3 | CASSQDRGTGVLYGYTF
TRBD2 | TRBV28 | CAATLTGTRSTDTQYF
TRBD2 | TRBV14 | CASSTAGAYNEQFF
NA | TRBV7-3 | CASSPNRDTEAFF
NA | TRBV11-2 | CASSLVPQSATSYNEQFF
NA | TRBV20-1 | CSASQGSPYNSPLHF
NA | TRBV20-1 | CSAIASSTGELFF
TRBD2 | TRBV29-1 | CSVERRGRINEQFF
TRBD1 | TRBV10-3 | CAQGQGPGNEQFF
NA | TRBV12-5 | CASGADSINQPQHF
TRBD2 | TRBV6-1 | CASSRGGWFQETQYF
NA | TRBV7-9 | CASSPVANTGELFF
TRBD1 | TRBV29-1 | CSVEDRVYEQYF
NA | TRBV6-4 | CASSATGGKAFF
NA | TRBV5-6 | CASSLVPDGELFF
TRBD1 | TRBV28 | CASSLVRQGNSGNTIYF
NA | TRBV7-9 | CASGPGTTSTDTQYF
NA | TRBV5-1 | CASSRLYQETQYF
TRBD2 | TRBV6-2/TRBV6-3 | CASSFLAGVRDTQYF
TRBD2 | TRBV29-1 | CSVEDQAGGGKTQYF
NA | TRBV12-3/TRBV12-4 | CASSLSLGAYGYTF
NA | TRBV2 | CASSEGGTSNQPQHF
NA | TRBV27 | CASSLGGGSLRDTQYF
NA | TRBV3-1 | CASSQGFRNTF
NA | TRBV7-2 | CASSLRDGLYGYTF
NA | TRBV20-1 | CSARDAREQYF
NA | TRBV30 | CAWSVQGQPQHF